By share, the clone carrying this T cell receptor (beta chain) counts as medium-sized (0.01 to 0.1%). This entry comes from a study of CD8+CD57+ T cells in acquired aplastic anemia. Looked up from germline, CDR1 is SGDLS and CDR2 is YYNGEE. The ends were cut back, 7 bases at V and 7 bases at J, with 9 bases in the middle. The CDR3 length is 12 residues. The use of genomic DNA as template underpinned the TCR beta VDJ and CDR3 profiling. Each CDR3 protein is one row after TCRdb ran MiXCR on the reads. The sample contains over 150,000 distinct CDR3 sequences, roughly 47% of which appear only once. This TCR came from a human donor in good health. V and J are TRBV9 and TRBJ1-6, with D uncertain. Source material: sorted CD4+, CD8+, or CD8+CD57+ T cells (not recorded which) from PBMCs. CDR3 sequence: CASGGANSPLHF. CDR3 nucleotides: TGTGCCAGCGGAGGAGCAAATTCACCCCTCCACTTT.